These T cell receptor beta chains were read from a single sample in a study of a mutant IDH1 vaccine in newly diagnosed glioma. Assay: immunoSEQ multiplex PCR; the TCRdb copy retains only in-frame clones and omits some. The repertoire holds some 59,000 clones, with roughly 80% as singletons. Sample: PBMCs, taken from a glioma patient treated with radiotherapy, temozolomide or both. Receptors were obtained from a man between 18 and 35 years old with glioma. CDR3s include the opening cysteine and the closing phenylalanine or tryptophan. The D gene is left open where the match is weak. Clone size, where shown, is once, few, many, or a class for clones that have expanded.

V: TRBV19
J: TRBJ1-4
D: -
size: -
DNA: TGTGCCAGTAGTATACCGACCTGGACGCGCACAACTAATGAAAAACTGTTTTTT
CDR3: CASSIPTWTRTTNEKLFF

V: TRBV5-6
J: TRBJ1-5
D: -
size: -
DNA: TGTGCCAGCAGCTTGTGGGTTAATCAGCCCCAGCATTTT
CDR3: CASSLWVNQPQHF

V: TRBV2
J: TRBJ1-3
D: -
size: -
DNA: TGTGCCAGCAGCGCTTCTGGAAACACCATATATTTT
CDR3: CASSASGNTIYF

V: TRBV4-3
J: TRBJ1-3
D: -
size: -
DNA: TGCGCCAGCAGCCAAGGGTCCCATTCTGGAAACACCATATATTTT
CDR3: CASSQGSHSGNTIYF

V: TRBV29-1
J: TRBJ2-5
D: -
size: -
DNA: TGCAGCGTTGAGATATCTCAAGAGACCCAGTACTTC
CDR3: CSVEISQETQYF

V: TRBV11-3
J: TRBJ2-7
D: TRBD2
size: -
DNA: TGTGCCAGCAGCTTGACTAGCGGGGGTTCCTACGAGCAGTACTTC
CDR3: CASSLTSGGSYEQYF

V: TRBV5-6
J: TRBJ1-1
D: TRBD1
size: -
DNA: TGTGCCAGCAGTAACCGGGACAGAGGATCGCGGACTGAAGCTTTCTTT
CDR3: CASSNRDRGSRTEAFF

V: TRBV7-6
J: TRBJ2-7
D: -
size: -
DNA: TGTGCCAGCAGCCCCACTACGGACGAGCAGTACTTC
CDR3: CASSPTTDEQYF

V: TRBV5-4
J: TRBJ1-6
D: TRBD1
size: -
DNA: TGTGCCAGCAGCTTGGAGGGACAGGGTAGGGCCCTCCACTTT
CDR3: CASSLEGQGRALHF

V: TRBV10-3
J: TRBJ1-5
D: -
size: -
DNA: TGTGCCATCAGTGAGTCAGGGGGAACCAATCAGCCCCAGCATTTT
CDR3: CAISESGGTNQPQHF

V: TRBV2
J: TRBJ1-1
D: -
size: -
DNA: TGTGCCAGCTGGTACCTCCTGGGCCCTTTCTTT
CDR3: CASWYLLGPFF

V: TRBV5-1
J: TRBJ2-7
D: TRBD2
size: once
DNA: TGCGCCAGCAGCCAATCAGCGGGGAACCCCTACGAGCAGTACTTC
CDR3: CASSQSAGNPYEQYF

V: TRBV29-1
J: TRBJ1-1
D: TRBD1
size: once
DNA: TGCAGCGTCCGGACAGGACAAGGCACTGAAGCTTTCTTT
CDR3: CSVRTGQGTEAFF

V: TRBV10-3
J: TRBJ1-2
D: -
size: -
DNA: TGTGCCATCAGTGTCGGCGGTGTATACACCTTC
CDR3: CAISVGGVYTF

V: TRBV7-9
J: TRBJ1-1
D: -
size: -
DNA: TGTGCCAGCAGCTTCCCGGGATACAATCACCATGAAGCTTTCTTT
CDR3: CASSFPGYNHHEAFF

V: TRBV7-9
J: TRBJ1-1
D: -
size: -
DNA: TGTGCCAGCAGCTCGTCGAGGGGCCGTTCGAGGACTGAAGCTTTCTTT
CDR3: CASSSSRGRSRTEAFF

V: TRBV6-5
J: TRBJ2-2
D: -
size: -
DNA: TGTGCCAGCAGCCGGCGAGCTACGAACACCGGGGAGCTGTTTTTT
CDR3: CASSRRATNTGELFF